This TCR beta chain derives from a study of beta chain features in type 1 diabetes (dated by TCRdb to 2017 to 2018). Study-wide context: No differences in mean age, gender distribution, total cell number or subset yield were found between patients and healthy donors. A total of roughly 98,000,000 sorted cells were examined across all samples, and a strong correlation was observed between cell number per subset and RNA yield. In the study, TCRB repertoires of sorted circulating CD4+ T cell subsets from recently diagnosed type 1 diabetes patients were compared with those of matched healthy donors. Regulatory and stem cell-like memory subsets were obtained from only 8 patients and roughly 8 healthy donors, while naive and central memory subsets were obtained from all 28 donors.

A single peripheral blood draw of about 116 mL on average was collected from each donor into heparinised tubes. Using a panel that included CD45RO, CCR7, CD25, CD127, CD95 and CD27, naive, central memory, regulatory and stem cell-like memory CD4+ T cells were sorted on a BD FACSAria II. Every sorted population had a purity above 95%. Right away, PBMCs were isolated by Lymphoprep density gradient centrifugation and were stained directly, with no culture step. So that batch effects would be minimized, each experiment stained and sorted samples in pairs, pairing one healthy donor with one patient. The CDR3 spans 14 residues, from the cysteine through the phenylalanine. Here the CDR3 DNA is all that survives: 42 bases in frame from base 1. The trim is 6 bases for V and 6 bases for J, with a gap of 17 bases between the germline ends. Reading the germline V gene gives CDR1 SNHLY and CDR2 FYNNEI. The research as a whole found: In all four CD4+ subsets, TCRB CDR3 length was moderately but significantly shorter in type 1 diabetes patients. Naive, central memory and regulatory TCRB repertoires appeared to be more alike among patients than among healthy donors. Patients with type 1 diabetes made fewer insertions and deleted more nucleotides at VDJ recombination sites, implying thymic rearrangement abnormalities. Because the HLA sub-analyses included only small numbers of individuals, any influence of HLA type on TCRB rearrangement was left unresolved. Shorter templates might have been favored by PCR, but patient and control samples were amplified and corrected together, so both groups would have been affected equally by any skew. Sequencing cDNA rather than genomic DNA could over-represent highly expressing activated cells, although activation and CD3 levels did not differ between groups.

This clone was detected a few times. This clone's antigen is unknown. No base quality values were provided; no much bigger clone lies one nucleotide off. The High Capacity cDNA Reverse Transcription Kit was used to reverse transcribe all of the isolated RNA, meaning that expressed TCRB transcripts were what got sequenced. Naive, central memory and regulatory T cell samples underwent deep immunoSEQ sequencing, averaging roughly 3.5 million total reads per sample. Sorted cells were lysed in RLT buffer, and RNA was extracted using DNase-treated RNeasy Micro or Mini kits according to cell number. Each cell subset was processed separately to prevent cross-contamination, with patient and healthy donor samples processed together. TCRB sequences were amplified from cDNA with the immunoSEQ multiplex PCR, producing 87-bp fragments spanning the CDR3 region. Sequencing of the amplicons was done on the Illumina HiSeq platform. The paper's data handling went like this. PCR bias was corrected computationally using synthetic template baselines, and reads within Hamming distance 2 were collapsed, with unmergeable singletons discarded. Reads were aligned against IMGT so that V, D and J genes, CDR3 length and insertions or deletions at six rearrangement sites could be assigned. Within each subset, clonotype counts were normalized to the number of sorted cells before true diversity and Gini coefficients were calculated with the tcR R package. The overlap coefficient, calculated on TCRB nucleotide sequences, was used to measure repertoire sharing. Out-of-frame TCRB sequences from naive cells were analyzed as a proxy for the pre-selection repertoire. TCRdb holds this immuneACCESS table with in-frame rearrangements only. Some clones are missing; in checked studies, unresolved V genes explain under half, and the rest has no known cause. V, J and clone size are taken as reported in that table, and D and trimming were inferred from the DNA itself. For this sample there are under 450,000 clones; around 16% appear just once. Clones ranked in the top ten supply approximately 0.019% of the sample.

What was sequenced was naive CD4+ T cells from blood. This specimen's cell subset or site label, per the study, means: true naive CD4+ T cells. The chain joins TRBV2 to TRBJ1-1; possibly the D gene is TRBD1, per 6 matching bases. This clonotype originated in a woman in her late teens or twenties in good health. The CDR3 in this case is CASRFTGKQAEAFF. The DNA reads TGTGCCAGCAGGTTCACAGGGAAACAGGCTGAAGCTTTCTTT.